This T cell receptor (beta chain) comes out of a study of blood T cell repertoires in COVID-19. Study-wide context: The United States, Italy and Spain supplied acute and convalescent COVID-19 samples. PBMCs, B-cell-depleted T cells, or T cells provided the cDNA or gDNA that made up the material.

CDR1 is SGHAT and CDR2 is FQNNGV in the germline V gene. Unmatched junction bases numbered 2, after V lost 1 base and J lost 0 bases. The CDR3 is 15 residues long. Data came from immunoSEQ multiplex PCR; TCRdb stores just in-frame clones and leaves some out. The sample shows approximately 140,000 clones, about 87% of them seen only once. The chain uses TRBV11-2 and TRBJ2-5; 7 bases are shared with TRBD1. Sequenced sample: peripheral blood. This receptor was identified in a man older than 75 with acute or convalescent COVID-19. For the CDR3, the DNA is TGTGCCAGCAGCTTAGGACAGGGCTACCAAGAGACCCAGTACTTC. The encoded protein is CASSLGQGYQETQYF. The complete variable domain, with remaining parts taken from reference TRBV11-2 and TRBJ2-5, reads EAGVAQSPRYKIIEKRQSVAFWCNPISGHATLYWYQQILGQGPKLLIQFQNNGVVDDSQLPKDRFSAERLKGVDSTLKIQPAKLEDSAVYLCASSLGQGYQETQYFGPGTRLLVL.